This TCR beta chain was recovered during a study of cytomegalovirus exposure and HLA in healthy donors. The PCR had 60 Vbeta and 13 Jbeta primers. TCRdb keeps only in-frame clones here, not all; method: immunoSEQ multiplex PCR. The data hold approximately 290,000 clones, with under 90% observed a single time. This clone was found once. J gave up 8 bases and V 7 bases, and 9 bases lay outside the gene matches. This CDR3 is 13 amino acids long. Germline V lookup: CDR1 MDHEN, CDR2 SYDVKM. The rearrangement links TRBV28 to TRBJ1-2; 8 nucleotides match TRBD1. The sequenced material came from PBMCs. The source of this sequence is a girl aged 2-10 years in good health and CMV-seronegative. The CDR3 DNA follows: TGTGCCAGCAATGTGGACAGGGCGGACGGCTACACCTTC. Residues: CASNVDRADGYTF.